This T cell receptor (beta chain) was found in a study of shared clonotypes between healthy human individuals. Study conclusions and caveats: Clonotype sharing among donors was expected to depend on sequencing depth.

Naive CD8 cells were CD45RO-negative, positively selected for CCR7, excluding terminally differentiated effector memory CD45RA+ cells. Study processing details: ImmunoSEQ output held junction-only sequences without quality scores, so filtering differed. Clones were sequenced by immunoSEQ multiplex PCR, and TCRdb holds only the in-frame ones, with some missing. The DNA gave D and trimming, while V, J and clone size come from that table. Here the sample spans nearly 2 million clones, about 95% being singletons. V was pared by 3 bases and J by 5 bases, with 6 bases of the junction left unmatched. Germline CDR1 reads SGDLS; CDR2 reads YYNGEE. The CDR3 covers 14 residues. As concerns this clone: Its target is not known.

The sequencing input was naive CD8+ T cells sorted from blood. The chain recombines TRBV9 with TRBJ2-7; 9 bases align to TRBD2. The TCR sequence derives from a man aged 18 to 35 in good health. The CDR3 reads CASSDSGSTDEQYF. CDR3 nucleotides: TGTGCCAGCAGCGATAGCGGGAGCACGGACGAGCAGTACTTC.